A selection of T cell receptor beta chains follows, all from one sample in a study of cytomegalovirus exposure and HLA in healthy donors. Assay: immunoSEQ multiplex PCR; the TCRdb copy retains only in-frame clones and omits some. Counted here are 130,000 or so clones, about 79% occurring once; the ten biggest clones make up approximately 3%. Sequencing was carried out using PBMCs. Receptors originate from a woman between 18 and 29 years old in good health and CMV-seropositive. Each CDR3 is given with its conserved first and last residue. The order of the fields is CDR3 protein, V gene, D gene, J gene, clone size. A D gene is named only where the DNA matches it firmly. Size is stated for part of the rows, as once, few or many counts, or as a class when the clone is expanded.

cdr3_aa: CAWSRGAPSSGNTIYF; v_call: TRBV30; d_call: .; j_call: TRBJ1-3; clone_size: .
cdr3_aa: CASSLWTSGVRNEQFF; v_call: TRBV9; d_call: TRBD2; j_call: TRBJ2-1; clone_size: .
cdr3_aa: CATGGITSGNTIYF; v_call: TRBV6-1; d_call: .; j_call: TRBJ1-3; clone_size: few
cdr3_aa: CASSLTGFSNQPQHF; v_call: TRBV6-5; d_call: TRBD1; j_call: TRBJ1-5; clone_size: .
cdr3_aa: CARPDAAGGRYTGELFF; v_call: TRBV7-9; d_call: TRBD2; j_call: TRBJ2-2; clone_size: .
cdr3_aa: CASSLGVSVEGLNEKLFF; v_call: TRBV11-2; d_call: .; j_call: TRBJ1-4; clone_size: .
cdr3_aa: CASSSQGNTDTQYF; v_call: TRBV2; d_call: .; j_call: TRBJ2-3; clone_size: .
cdr3_aa: CASSLAGLGLSGNTIYF; v_call: TRBV5-6; d_call: .; j_call: TRBJ1-3; clone_size: .
cdr3_aa: CASSPQSPGGYTF; v_call: TRBV6-1; d_call: .; j_call: TRBJ1-2; clone_size: .
cdr3_aa: CASSLREPDEQFF; v_call: TRBV13; d_call: .; j_call: TRBJ2-1; clone_size: .
cdr3_aa: CASSSDGQSYYGYTF; v_call: TRBV5-1; d_call: .; j_call: TRBJ1-2; clone_size: .
cdr3_aa: CSAVGGEQFF; v_call: TRBV29-1; d_call: .; j_call: TRBJ2-1; clone_size: .
cdr3_aa: CASSRQGINYGYTF; v_call: TRBV27; d_call: .; j_call: TRBJ1-2; clone_size: .
cdr3_aa: CAVVGGYEQYF; v_call: TRBV7-9; d_call: .; j_call: TRBJ2-7; clone_size: .
cdr3_aa: CASNKDPSGQPQHF; v_call: TRBV6-1; d_call: .; j_call: TRBJ1-5; clone_size: .
cdr3_aa: CASSRRQGEKLFF; v_call: TRBV28; d_call: .; j_call: TRBJ1-4; clone_size: .
cdr3_aa: CASSPGQDPTPKLFF; v_call: TRBV18; d_call: TRBD1; j_call: TRBJ1-4; clone_size: .
cdr3_aa: CASSLSWTRVTSGANVLTF; v_call: TRBV27; d_call: TRBD2; j_call: TRBJ2-6; clone_size: .
cdr3_aa: CASKRGGMNTEAFF; v_call: TRBV6-6; d_call: .; j_call: TRBJ1-1; clone_size: .
cdr3_aa: CASSLGADTEAFF; v_call: TRBV5-1; d_call: .; j_call: TRBJ1-1; clone_size: .
cdr3_aa: CASSVGPTGTDTQYF; v_call: TRBV2; d_call: .; j_call: TRBJ2-3; clone_size: .
cdr3_aa: CASMDKDDNEQFF; v_call: TRBV2; d_call: .; j_call: TRBJ2-1; clone_size: .
cdr3_aa: CSGTEETQYF; v_call: TRBV29-1; d_call: .; j_call: TRBJ2-5; clone_size: .
cdr3_aa: CASSEPGVRYGYTF; v_call: TRBV2; d_call: .; j_call: TRBJ1-2; clone_size: .
cdr3_aa: CASSLRQGYGYTF; v_call: TRBV28; d_call: .; j_call: TRBJ1-2; clone_size: .
cdr3_aa: CASRLQGPSPYEQYF; v_call: TRBV27; d_call: .; j_call: TRBJ2-7; clone_size: .
cdr3_aa: CASSVAKEGRVSGANVLTF; v_call: TRBV9; d_call: TRBD2; j_call: TRBJ2-6; clone_size: .
cdr3_aa: CASTSTDTQYF; v_call: TRBV7-9; d_call: .; j_call: TRBJ2-3; clone_size: .
cdr3_aa: CSVLDGVHEQYF; v_call: TRBV29-1; d_call: .; j_call: .; clone_size: .
cdr3_aa: CASSPLAGGPGEQYF; v_call: TRBV6-1; d_call: TRBD2; j_call: TRBJ2-7; clone_size: .
cdr3_aa: CASSPGTSGVQETQYF; v_call: TRBV7-3; d_call: TRBD2; j_call: TRBJ2-5; clone_size: once
cdr3_aa: CASSSPGQNNSPLHF; v_call: TRBV7-9; d_call: TRBD1; j_call: TRBJ1-6; clone_size: few
cdr3_aa: CASSQRRSGNTIYF; v_call: TRBV10-1; d_call: .; j_call: TRBJ1-3; clone_size: .
cdr3_aa: CASTERGGFEQYF; v_call: TRBV6-5; d_call: TRBD2; j_call: TRBJ2-7; clone_size: .
cdr3_aa: CASSLTGLTEAFF; v_call: TRBV11-2; d_call: .; j_call: TRBJ1-1; clone_size: .